The 18 T cell receptor beta chains given below trace back to one sample, sequenced in a study of beta chain features in type 1 diabetes. Findings and caveats of the study: The study found moderately but significantly shorter TCRB CDR3s in all four CD4+ subsets of Type 1 diabetes patients.

Expressed TCRB transcripts were sequenced because the isolated RNA had all been reverse transcribed beforehand. Only in-frame clones appear in the TCRdb table, and some are missing; sequencing was by immunoSEQ multiplex PCR. The sample holds under 350,000 clones, 24% seen once. Their antigens remain unidentified. The sample taken for sequencing was naive CD4+ T cells from blood. Receptors were obtained from a young woman with type 1 diabetes.

The table lists this clone with a few counts. The chain employs TRBV29-1 and TRBJ1-1; 8 positions match TRBD1. Germline V lookup: CDR1 SQVTM, CDR2 ANQGSEA. This CDR3 region has 14 residues. Trimming at V came to 6 bases and at J to 5 bases, leaving 11 bases not matched to a gene. CDR3 loop: CSVRRQGQRTEAFF. The CDR3 DNA follows: TGCAGCGTGAGGAGACAGGGGCAACGGACTGAAGCTTTCTTT. The variable domain in full, completed from reference TRBV29-1 and TRBJ1-1, reads SAVISQKPSRDICQRGTSLTIQCQVDSQVTMMFWYRQQPGQSLTLIATANQGSEATYESGFVIDKFPISRPNLTFSTLTVSNMSPEDSSIYLCSVRRQGQRTEAFFGQGTRLTVV.

A few counts support this clone. V usage is TRBV5-1 and J usage is TRBJ2-5; TRBD1 agrees at 9 bases. The CDR3 consists of 15 residues. The V gene end was trimmed by 4 bases and the J gene end by 5 bases; junction bases not matched to a gene: 9. The germline gives CDR1 SGHRS, CDR2 YFSETQ. The chain's CDR3 is CASSDSQGAGETQYF. The CDR3 bases are TGCGCCAGCAGCGACTCACAGGGGGCAGGGGAGACCCAGTACTTC.

V and J are TRBV30 and TRBJ1-3, with a possible D match to TRBD1 (5 bases). The CDR3 consists of 13 residues. CDR1 is GTSNPN, CDR2 SVGIG, per germline (reference sequence). Trimming removed 2 bases from V and 2 bases from J, with 7 bases in between. CDR3 protein: CAWSPGTGNTIYF. The CDR3 coding sequence is TGTGCCTGGAGTCCAGGGACTGGAAACACCATATATTTT.

The table lists this clone with a few counts. The same CDR3 arises from other DNA sequences in this sample as well. This rearrangement joins TRBV18 to TRBJ2-5; possibly TRBD1 for D (6 bases). Trimming took 6 bases from V and 2 from J, leaving 13 bases between them. This CDR3 is 14 amino acids long. Germline CDR1 is KGHSH and CDR2 is LQKENI. CDR3 sequence: CASSPRTAQETQYF. As DNA, the CDR3 is TGTGCCAGCTCTCCGAGGACAGCTCAAGAGACCCAGTACTTC.

The chain uses TRBV7-2 and TRBJ2-7, with D tentatively TRBD1 (5 bases). Trimming removed 5 bases at V and 4 bases at J, with 18 bases between. The CDR3 covers 15 residues. From germline, CDR1 is SGHTA and CDR2 FQGNSA. The CDR3 spells CASSITYRSGYEQYF. The CDR3 bases are TGTGCCAGCAGCATTACCTACAGGTCTGGGTACGAGCAGTACTTC.

This clone has only a few counts. V usage is TRBV4-1 and J usage is TRBJ2-7; perhaps TRBD1 as D (7 bases). The CDR3 consists of 13 residues. CDR1 is MGHRA and CDR2 is YSYEKL in the germline V gene. V lost 7 bases and J lost 10, with 20 bases in between. CDR3 coding DNA: TGCGCCAGCACGGGCGACAGGGACTCGGTACAGTACTTC. The encoded protein is CASTGDRDSVQYF.

V and J are TRBV7-9 and TRBJ2-1, with TRBD2 identical over 11 bases. In germline, CDR1 is SEHNR, CDR2 FQNEAQ (reference sequence). V was pared by 3 bases and J by 7 bases, with 5 bases of the junction left unmatched. The CDR3 extends over 15 amino acids. CDR3 amino acids: CASSLGLAVWNEQFF. CDR3 DNA sequence: TGTGCCAGCAGCTTGGGACTAGCGGTCTGGAATGAGCAGTTCTTC.

The chain recombines TRBV6-5 with TRBJ2-3, with D maybe TRBD2 (6 bases). Germline lookup yields CDR1 MNHEY and CDR2 SVGAGI. V was shortened by 5 bases and J by 1 base, with 10 bases between the two germline ends. The CDR3 spans 14 residues. The CDR3 protein is CASSLGEGTDTQYF. CDR3 coding DNA: TGTGCCAGCAGTCTCGGGGAGGGCACAGATACGCAGTATTTT.

The table lists this clone with a few counts. The chain has TRBV5-1 and TRBJ2-7, with D unresolved. The length of the CDR3 is 13 residues. Germline values: CDR1 SGHRS, CDR2 YFSETQ. V lost 0 bases and J 3 bases, leaving 7 bases between the germline ends. For the CDR3, the DNA is TGCGCCAGCAGCTTGGAAGCTGACTACGAGCAGTACTTC. Residues: CASSLEADYEQYF.

This sequence joins TRBV5-4 and TRBJ2-5; D is possibly TRBD1 (5 bases). V lost 3 bases, J lost 1 base, and 10 bases lay in between. Germline CDR1 SGHNT, CDR2 YYREEE (reference sequence). The CDR3 has 14 residues. The DNA for the CDR3 is TGTGCCAGCAGCTCACAGGACCTCCAAGAGACCCAGTACTTC. As protein: CASSSQDLQETQYF.

The rearrangement uses TRBV30 and TRBJ1-5; D perhaps matches TRBD1 (5 bases). This CDR3 is built from 13 residues. The ends were cut back, 3 bases at V and 7 bases at J, with 13 bases in the middle. In germline, CDR1 is GTSNPN, CDR2 SVGIG (reference sequence). CDR3 region: CAWSDQGDQPQHF. The CDR3 DNA sequence: TGTGCCTGGAGCGATCAGGGTGACCAGCCCCAGCATTTT.

This clone came up a few times. This rearrangement joins TRBV18 to TRBJ2-2; maybe TRBD2 (6 bases). CDR1 KGHSH and CDR2 LQKENI come from the germline V gene. V dropped 2 bases and J dropped 6 bases, with 16 bases sitting between them. The CDR3 extends over 16 amino acids. The DNA for the CDR3 is TGTGCCAGCTCACCATCTAGCGCCCCGGTTGCCGGGGAGCTGTTTTTT. It translates to CASSPSSAPVAGELFF.

This clone was detected only a few times. V usage is TRBV5-1 and J usage is TRBJ1-5, with D maybe TRBD1 (6 bases). The germline gives CDR1 SGHRS, CDR2 YFSETQ. The CDR3 is made up of 15 amino acids. Trimming shortened V by 2 bases and J by 0 bases, and 9 bases separated the two germline ends. The CDR3 DNA follows: TGCGCCAGCAGCTTACAGGGCTATAGCAATCAGCCCCAGCATTTT. Protein: CASSLQGYSNQPQHF.

This clone came up a few times. The chain joins TRBV29-1 to TRBJ2-7; perhaps TRBD2 as D (5 bases). Between the trimmed V and J ends, which lost 0 bases and 0 bases, there was a span of 9 bases. This CDR3 is 14 amino acids long. CDR1 and CDR2 (germline): SQVTM, ANQGSEA. The CDR3 protein is CSVEDPGSSYEQYF. The CDR3 nucleotides read TGCAGCGTTGAAGATCCTGGGAGCTCCTACGAGCAGTACTTC.

This clone came up a few times. The CDR3 here is CASSLALNYEQYF. CDR3 coding DNA: TGTGCCAGCAGCTTGGCCCTAAACTACGAGCAGTACTTC. The chain joins TRBV5-4 to TRBJ2-7, with no clear D. This CDR3 is built from 13 residues. Germline V lookup: CDR1 SGHNT, CDR2 YYREEE (reference sequence). The germline V and J ends were trimmed by 0 bases and 3 bases, with 7 bases remaining between them.

This clone was detected only a few times. The chain couples TRBV25-1 to TRBJ1-5; D ambiguous. V gave up 6 bases and J gave up 8 bases, with 8 bases separating them. Germline V gene lookup returns CDR1 MGHDK and CDR2 SYGVNS. The CDR3 extends over 11 amino acids. This CDR3 reads CASRAGEPQHF. Written as DNA, the CDR3 is TGTGCCAGCAGAGCCGGAGAGCCCCAGCATTTT.

This clone appeared a few times. J is TRBJ1-1 and V is TRBV7-9; D gene uncertain. There are 12 residues in the CDR3. Germline V lookup: CDR1 SEHNR, CDR2 FQNEAQ (reference sequence). V was trimmed by 1 base and J by 10 bases, leaving 10 bases between them. The CDR3 region is CASSLVSGVAFF. For the CDR3, the DNA is TGTGCCAGCAGCTTAGTCTCCGGGGTAGCTTTCTTT.

The CDR3 DNA reads TGCGCCAGCAGCTTGGAAAGGTGGACTAGCGGAGACAATGAGCAGTTCTTC. Translated, it gives CASSLERWTSGDNEQFF. The chain carries TRBV5-1 and TRBJ2-1; 10 positions agree with TRBD2. CDR3 length: 17 amino acids. Per the germline V gene, CDR1 is SGHRS and CDR2 is YFSETQ. The V segment lost 0 bases and the J segment 5 bases; nucleotides outside the gene matches: 8.